Below, 20 T cell receptor beta chains from the same sample are listed, as sequenced in a study of cytomegalovirus exposure and HLA in healthy donors. Primers included in the PCR were 60 Vbeta and 13 Jbeta primers. Profiled with immunoSEQ multiplex PCR; TCRdb holds only in-frame clones, not every one. The sample records around 150,000 clones, about 75% being singletons. Input material: PBMCs. These receptors were taken from a woman aged 40 to 50 in good health and CMV-seropositive.

This chain uses TRBV28 with TRBJ2-5; tentatively, D is TRBD1 (6 bases). V was cut by 5 bases and J by 1 base, with 17 bases left in between. This CDR3 region has 16 residues. The germline V gene has CDR1 MDHEN and CDR2 SYDVKM. In DNA, the CDR3 is TGTGCCAGCAGTCCACGACTTACAGGGTTCCAAGAGACCCAGTACTTC. This encodes CASSPRLTGFQETQYF.

This chain uses TRBV11-2 with TRBJ2-3; 12 bases are shared with TRBD2. There are 16 residues in the CDR3. Germline-derived CDR1 and CDR2 are SGHAT and FQNNGV. Trimming took 6 bases from V and 0 from J; bases not matched to a gene: 4. This CDR3 is CASSRTSGTSTDTQYF. CDR3 in DNA: TGTGCCAGCAGTCGGACTAGCGGGACTAGCACAGATACGCAGTATTTT.

This clone was seen a few times. The chain is built from TRBV6-4 and TRBJ2-7, with TRBD1 matching over 7 bases. CDR1 is MRHNA and CDR2 is SNTAGT in the germline V gene. The CDR3 runs 16 residues. V shed 6 bases, J shed 0 bases, and the junction held 11 bases outside the gene matches. The chain's CDR3 is CASRGQATTISYEQYF. CDR3 DNA sequence: TGTGCCAGCAGAGGACAGGCCACCACCATCTCCTACGAGCAGTACTTC.

The chain employs TRBV21-1 and TRBJ2-3; the D call TRBD1 from the table was never checked on the DNA. TRBV21-1 is a listed pseudogene. CDR3 length: 16 amino acids. CDR3 residues: CASSTPSSGHTDTQYF. The CDR3, as DNA: TGTGCCAGCAGCACCCCTAGCTCGGGACACACAGATACGCAGTATTTT.

V and J are TRBV29-1 and TRBJ1-5; 10 nucleotides align to TRBD1. Trimming took 5 bases from V and 3 from J; bases not matched to a gene: 7. CDR1 and CDR2 from the germline V gene are SQVTM and ANQGSEA. This CDR3 spans 15 amino acids. The CDR3 loop is CSVSSGTGANQPQHF. CDR3 nucleotides: TGCAGCGTTTCCTCCGGGACAGGGGCCAATCAGCCCCAGCATTTT. Based on the CDR3 plus reference TRBV29-1 and TRBJ1-5, the full variable domain is SAVISQKPSRDICQRGTSLTIQCQVDSQVTMMFWYRQQPGQSLTLIATANQGSEATYESGFVIDKFPISRPNLTFSTLTVSNMSPEDSSIYLCSVSSGTGANQPQHFGDGTRLSIL.

This clone has a single count. The J gene is TRBJ2-1, the V gene TRBV23-1; TRBD2 matches 8 bases. TRBV23-1 is labeled an ORF, and its function is uncertain. This CDR3 is built from 17 residues. Trimming took 7 bases from V and 8 from J; bases not matched to a gene: 19. The CDR3 sequence: CASIWGAGEVLEHEQFF. Here the CDR3 DNA reads TGCGCCAGCATTTGGGGAGCGGGAGAAGTACTTGAGCATGAGCAGTTCTTC.

V is TRBV6-4 and J is TRBJ2-6, with D possibly matching TRBD1 (6 bases). Germline-derived CDR1 and CDR2 are MRHNA and SNTAGT. The CDR3 loop spans 16 amino acids. Trimming pared 5 bases from V and 0 bases from J, leaving 11 bases between. CDR3 DNA sequence: TGTGCCAGCAGTTCACAGGGTGGCTCTGGGGCCAACGTCCTGACTTTC. Protein: CASSSQGGSGANVLTF.

The chain has TRBV5-6 and TRBJ2-7; 7 bases fit TRBD2. Germline V CDR1 and CDR2: SGHDT, YYEEEE. The trim removed 0 bases at V and 0 bases at J, leaving 6 bases unmatched. The CDR3 runs to 16 residues. This chain's CDR3 is CASSLDWASGSYEQYF. The CDR3, as DNA: TGTGCCAGCAGCTTGGACTGGGCTAGCGGCTCCTACGAGCAGTACTTC.

Here the CDR3 reads CASGQLASYEQYF. CDR3 nucleotides: TGTGCCAGCGGACAACTAGCCTCCTACGAGCAGTACTTC. The chain links TRBV5-6 to TRBJ2-7, with D tentatively TRBD2 (6 bases). Trimming pared 7 bases from V and 0 bases from J, leaving 11 bases between. The V gene's germline CDR1 is SGHDT and CDR2 YYEEEE. The CDR3 extends over 13 amino acids.

The chain employs TRBV28 and TRBJ1-1, with D perhaps matching TRBD1 (5 bases). The ends were cut back, 4 bases at V and 4 bases at J, with 7 bases in the middle. This CDR3 region has 12 residues. The germline gives CDR1 MDHEN, CDR2 SYDVKM. The CDR3 sequence is CASSWGVTEAFF. The CDR3 region has the DNA TGTGCCAGCAGTTGGGGGGTCACTGAAGCTTTCTTT.

This chain connects TRBV7-8 to TRBJ2-7, with D uncertain. This CDR3 has 13 residues. The V gene's germline CDR1 is SGHVS and CDR2 FQNEAQ. V was pared by 1 base and J by 6 bases, with 10 bases between. The CDR3 coding sequence is TGTGCCAGCAGCTTAGTCACGGTCGCCGAGCAGTACTTC. Translated: CASSLVTVAEQYF.

V gene TRBV5-1 combines with J gene TRBJ2-2, with 8 nucleotides matching TRBD1. This CDR3 region has 16 residues. V lost 4 bases, J lost 1 base, and 6 bases stayed unmatched. CDR1 and CDR2 (germline): SGHRS, YFSETQ. The CDR3 protein is CASSTRQGQNTGELFF. The CDR3 coding sequence is TGCGCCAGCAGCACGAGACAGGGGCAGAACACCGGGGAGCTGTTTTTT.

In this sample, this clone turned up a few times. CDR3 sequence: CASSSGLYNEQFF. Here the CDR3 DNA reads TGTGCCAGCAGCTCGGGACTCTACAATGAGCAGTTCTTC. The chain joins TRBV6-6 to TRBJ2-1, with D possibly being TRBD2 (6 bases). Looked up from germline, CDR1 is MNHNY and CDR2 is SVGAGI (reference sequence). This CDR3 region has 13 residues. Trimming stripped 6 bases from V and 3 bases from J, with 9 bases between.

This chain connects TRBV19 to TRBJ2-2; tentative D call: TRBD1 (5 bases). This CDR3 is built from 15 residues. CDR1 is LNHDA and CDR2 is SQIVND in the germline V gene (reference sequence). Trimming cost V 1 base and J 4 bases, with 10 bases left between them. This chain's CDR3 is CASSIGQGITGELFF. The CDR3 DNA sequence: TGTGCCAGTAGTATAGGTCAGGGTATCACCGGGGAGCTGTTTTTT.

This chain joins TRBV28 and TRBJ1-4, with D unresolved. V lost 0 bases to trimming and J lost 3 bases, with 17 bases between them. The CDR3 consists of 18 residues. Per germline, CDR1 MDHEN and CDR2 SYDVKM. CDR3 sequence: CASSLWRSSSLANEKLFF. The CDR3 DNA reads TGTGCCAGCAGTTTATGGAGGTCCAGCAGCTTAGCTAATGAAAAACTGTTTTTT.

This clone was found a few times. The rearrangement uses TRBV7-3 and TRBJ1-1; the D is unclear. The germline V gene has CDR1 SGHTA and CDR2 FQGTGA. CDR3 length: 13 residues. V was pared by 1 base and J by 8 bases, with 11 bases between. DNA for the CDR3: TGTGCCAGCAGCTTAAGTACAGACAACGAAGCTTTCTTT. It encodes CASSLSTDNEAFF.

This clone turned up a few times. The chain combines TRBV19 with TRBJ2-1; D is undetermined. The V end was cut by 2 bases, the J end by 0 bases, with 5 bases between. CDR1 LNHDA and CDR2 SQIVND come from the germline V gene (reference sequence). The CDR3 extends over 14 amino acids. The DNA of the CDR3 is TGTGCCAGTAGTATAACTTCCTCCTACAATGAGCAGTTCTTC. Amino acid sequence: CASSITSSYNEQFF. The full variable domain, rest sourced from reference TRBV19 and TRBJ2-1, is DGGITQSPKYLFRKEGQNVTLSCEQNLNHDAMYWYRQDPGQGLRLIYYSQIVNDFQKGDIAEGYSVSREKKESFPLTVTSAQKNPTAFYLCASSITSSYNEQFFGPGTRLTVL.

This sequence joins TRBV10-3 and TRBJ2-7; 8 bases agree with TRBD1. The CDR3 runs 14 residues. The germline gives CDR1 ENHRY, CDR2 SYGVKD. V lost 10 bases, J lost 5 bases, and 13 bases stayed unmatched. Here the CDR3 reads CATRQGFSGHEQYF. The CDR3, as DNA: TGTGCCACTCGACAGGGGTTCAGTGGGCACGAGCAGTACTTC.

This clone was seen only a few times. The V and J genes are TRBV20-1 and TRBJ1-1, with TRBD1 matching over 7 bases. V gave up 6 bases and J gave up 11 bases; unmatched junction bases: 6. The germline gives CDR1 DFQATT, CDR2 SNEGSKA (reference sequence). CDR3 length: 10 amino acids. CDR3 DNA: TGCAGTGCCTGGGACAGTGGCGCTTTCTTT. It encodes CSAWDSGAFF.

The CDR3 sequence is CASSDPTSVVGNEQFF. DNA of the CDR3: TGTGCCAGCAGCGACCCGACTAGCGTGGTTGGCAATGAGCAGTTCTTC. This rearrangement joins TRBV2 to TRBJ2-1; 8 nucleotides align to TRBD2. In germline, CDR1 is SNHLY, CDR2 FYNNEI. After removal of 6 bases from V and 6 bases from J, the junction contained 13 bases not matched to a gene. This CDR3 has 16 residues.